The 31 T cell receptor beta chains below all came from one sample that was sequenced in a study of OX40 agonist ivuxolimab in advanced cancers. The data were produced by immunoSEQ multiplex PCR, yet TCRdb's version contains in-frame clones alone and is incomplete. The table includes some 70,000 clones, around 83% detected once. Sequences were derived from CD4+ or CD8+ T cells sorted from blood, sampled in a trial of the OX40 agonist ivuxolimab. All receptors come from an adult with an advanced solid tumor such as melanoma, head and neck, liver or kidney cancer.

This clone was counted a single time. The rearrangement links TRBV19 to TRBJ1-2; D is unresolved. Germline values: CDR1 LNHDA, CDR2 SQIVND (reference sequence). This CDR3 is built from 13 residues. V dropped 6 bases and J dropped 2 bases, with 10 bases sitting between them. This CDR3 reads CASRESSNYGYTF. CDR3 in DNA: TGTGCCAGTAGGGAGTCCTCCAACTATGGCTACACCTTC.

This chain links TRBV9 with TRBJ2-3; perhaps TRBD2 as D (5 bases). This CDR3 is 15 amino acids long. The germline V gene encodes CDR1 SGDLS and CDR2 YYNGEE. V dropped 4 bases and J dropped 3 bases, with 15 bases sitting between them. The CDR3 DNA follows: TGTGCCAGCAGCCCCCGAGAGCGGTGGACAGATACGCAGTATTTT. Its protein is CASSPRERWTDTQYF.

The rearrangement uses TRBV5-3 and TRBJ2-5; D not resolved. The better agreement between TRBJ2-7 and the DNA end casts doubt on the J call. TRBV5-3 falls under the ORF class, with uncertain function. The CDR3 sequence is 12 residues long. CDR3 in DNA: TGTGCCAGAAGCTTTCGGTACCACGAGCAGTACTTC. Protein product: CARSFRYHEQYF.

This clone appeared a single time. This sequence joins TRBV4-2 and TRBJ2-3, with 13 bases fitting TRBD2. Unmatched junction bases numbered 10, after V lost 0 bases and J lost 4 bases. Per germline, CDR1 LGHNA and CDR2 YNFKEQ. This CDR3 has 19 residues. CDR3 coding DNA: TGTGCCAGCAGCCAAGATTCCCCCACTAGCGGGGGGGCCTCAGATACGCAGTATTTT. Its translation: CASSQDSPTSGGASDTQYF.

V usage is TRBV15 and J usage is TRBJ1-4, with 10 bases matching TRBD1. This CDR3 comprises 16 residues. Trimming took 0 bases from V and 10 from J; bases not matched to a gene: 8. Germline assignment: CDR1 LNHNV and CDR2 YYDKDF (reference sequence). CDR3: CATSRDRGTGERKLFF. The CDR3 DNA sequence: TGTGCCACCAGCAGAGATCGGGGGACAGGGGAGAGAAAACTGTTTTTT.

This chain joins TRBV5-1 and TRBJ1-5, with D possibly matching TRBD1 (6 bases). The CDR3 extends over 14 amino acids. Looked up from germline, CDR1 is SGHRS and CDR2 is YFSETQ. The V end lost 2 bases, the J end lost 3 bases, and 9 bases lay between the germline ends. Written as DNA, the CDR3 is TGCGCCAGCAGCTTAGGGGGGACCAATCAGCCCCAGCATTTT. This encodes CASSLGGTNQPQHF. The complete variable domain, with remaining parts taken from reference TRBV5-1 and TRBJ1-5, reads KAGVTQTPRYLIKTRGQQVTLSCSPISGHRSVSWYQQTPGQGLQFLFEYFSETQRNKGNFPGRFSGRQFSNSRSEMNVSTLELGDSALYLCASSLGGTNQPQHFGDGTRLSIL.

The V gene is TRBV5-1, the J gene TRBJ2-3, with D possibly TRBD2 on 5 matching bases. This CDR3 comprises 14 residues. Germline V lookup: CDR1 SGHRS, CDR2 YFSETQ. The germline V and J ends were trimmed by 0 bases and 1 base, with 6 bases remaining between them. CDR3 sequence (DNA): TGCGCCAGCAGCTTGGAGGGAGGCACAGATACGCAGTATTTT. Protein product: CASSLEGGTDTQYF.

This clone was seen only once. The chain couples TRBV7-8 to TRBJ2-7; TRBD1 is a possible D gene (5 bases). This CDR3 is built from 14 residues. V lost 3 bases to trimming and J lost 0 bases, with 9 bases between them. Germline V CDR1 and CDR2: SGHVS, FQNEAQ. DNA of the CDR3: TGTGCCAGCAGCTTCCGACAGAGCTCCTACGAGCAGTACTTC. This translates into CASSFRQSSYEQYF. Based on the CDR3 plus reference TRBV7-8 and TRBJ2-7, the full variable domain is GAGVSQSPRYKVAKRGQDVALRCDPISGHVSLFWYQQALGQGPEFLTYFQNEAQLDKSGLPSDRFFAERPEGSVSTLKIQRTQQEDSAVYLCASSFRQSSYEQYFGPGTRLTVT.

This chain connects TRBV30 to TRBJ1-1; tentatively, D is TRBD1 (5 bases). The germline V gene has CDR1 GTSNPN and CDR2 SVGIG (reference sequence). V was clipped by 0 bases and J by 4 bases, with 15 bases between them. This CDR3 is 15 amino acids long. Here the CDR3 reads CAWSVRSGISTEAFF. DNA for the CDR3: TGTGCCTGGAGTGTACGTTCAGGGATAAGCACTGAAGCTTTCTTT.

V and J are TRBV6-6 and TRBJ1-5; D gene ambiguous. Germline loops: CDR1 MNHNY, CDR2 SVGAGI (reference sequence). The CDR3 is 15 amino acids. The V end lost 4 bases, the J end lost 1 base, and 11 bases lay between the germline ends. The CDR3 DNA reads TGTGCCAGCAGTTCCCAAAAAGGCAGCAATCAGCCCCAGCATTTT. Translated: CASSSQKGSNQPQHF.

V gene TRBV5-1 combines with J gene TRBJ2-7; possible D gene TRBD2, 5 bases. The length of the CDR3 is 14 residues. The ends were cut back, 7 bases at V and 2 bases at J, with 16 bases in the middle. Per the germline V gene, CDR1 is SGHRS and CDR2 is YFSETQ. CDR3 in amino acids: CASAYWERAYEQYF. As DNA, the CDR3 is TGCGCCAGCGCATATTGGGAGAGGGCCTACGAGCAGTACTTC. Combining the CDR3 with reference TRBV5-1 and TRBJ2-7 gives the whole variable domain KAGVTQTPRYLIKTRGQQVTLSCSPISGHRSVSWYQQTPGQGLQFLFEYFSETQRNKGNFPGRFSGRQFSNSRSEMNVSTLELGDSALYLCASAYWERAYEQYFGPGTRLTVT.

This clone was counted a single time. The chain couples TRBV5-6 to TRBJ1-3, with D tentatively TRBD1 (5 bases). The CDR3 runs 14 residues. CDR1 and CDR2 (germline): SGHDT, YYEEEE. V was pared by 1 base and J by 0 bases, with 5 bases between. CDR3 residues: CASSLRGSGNTIYF. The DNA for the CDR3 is TGTGCCAGCAGCTTGAGGGGCTCTGGAAACACCATATATTTT.

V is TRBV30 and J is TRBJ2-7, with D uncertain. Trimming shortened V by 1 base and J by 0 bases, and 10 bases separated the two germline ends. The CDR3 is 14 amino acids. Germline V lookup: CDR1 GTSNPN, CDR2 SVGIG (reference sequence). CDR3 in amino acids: CAWSDSSTSYEQYF. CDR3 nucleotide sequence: TGTGCCTGGAGTGATTCCTCGACCTCCTACGAGCAGTACTTC.

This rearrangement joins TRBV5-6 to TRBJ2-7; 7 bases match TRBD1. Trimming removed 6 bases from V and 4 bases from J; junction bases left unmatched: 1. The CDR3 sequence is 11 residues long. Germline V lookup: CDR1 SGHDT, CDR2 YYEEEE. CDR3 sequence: CASNRGYEQYF. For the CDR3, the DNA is TGTGCCAGCAACAGGGGTTACGAGCAGTACTTC.

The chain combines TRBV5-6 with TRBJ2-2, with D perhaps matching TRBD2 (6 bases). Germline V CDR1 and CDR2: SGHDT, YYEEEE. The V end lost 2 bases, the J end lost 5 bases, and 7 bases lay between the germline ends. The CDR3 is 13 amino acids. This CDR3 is CASSFGGTGELFF. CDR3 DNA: TGTGCCAGCAGCTTCGGGGGAACCGGGGAGCTGTTTTTT.

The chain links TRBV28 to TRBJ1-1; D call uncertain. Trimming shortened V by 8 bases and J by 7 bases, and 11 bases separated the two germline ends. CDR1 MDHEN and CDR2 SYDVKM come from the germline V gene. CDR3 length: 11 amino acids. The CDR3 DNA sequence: TGTGCCAGCCCTCGAGGTCTTGAAGCTTTCTTT. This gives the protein CASPRGLEAFF.

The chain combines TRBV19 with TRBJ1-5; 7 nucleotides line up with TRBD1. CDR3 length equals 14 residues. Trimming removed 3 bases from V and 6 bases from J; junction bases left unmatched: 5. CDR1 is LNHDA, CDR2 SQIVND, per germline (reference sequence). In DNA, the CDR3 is TGTGCCAGTAGTATGACAGGGCGCGGTCAGCCCCAGCATTTT. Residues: CASSMTGRGQPQHF.

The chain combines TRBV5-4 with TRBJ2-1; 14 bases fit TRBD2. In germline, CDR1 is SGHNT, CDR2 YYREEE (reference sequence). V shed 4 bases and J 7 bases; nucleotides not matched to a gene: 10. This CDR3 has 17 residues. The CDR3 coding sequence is TGTGCCAGCAGCAGGCGACTAGCGGGGGGGCTTGGAAATGAGCAGTTCTTC. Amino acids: CASSRRLAGGLGNEQFF.

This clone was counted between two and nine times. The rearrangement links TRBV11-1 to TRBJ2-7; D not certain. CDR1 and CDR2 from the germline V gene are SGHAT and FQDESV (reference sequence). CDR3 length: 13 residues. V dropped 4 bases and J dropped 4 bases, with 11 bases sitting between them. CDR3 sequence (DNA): TGTGCCAGCAGCTCGACAACCGAGTACGAGCAGTACTTC. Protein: CASSSTTEYEQYF.

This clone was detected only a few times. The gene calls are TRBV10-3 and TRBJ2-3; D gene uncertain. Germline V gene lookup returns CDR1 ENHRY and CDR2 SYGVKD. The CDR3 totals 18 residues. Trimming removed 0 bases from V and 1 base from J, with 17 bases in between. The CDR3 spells CAISESVYRVLGTDTQYF. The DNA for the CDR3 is TGTGCCATCAGTGAGTCGGTCTACCGGGTGTTGGGCACAGATACGCAGTATTTT.

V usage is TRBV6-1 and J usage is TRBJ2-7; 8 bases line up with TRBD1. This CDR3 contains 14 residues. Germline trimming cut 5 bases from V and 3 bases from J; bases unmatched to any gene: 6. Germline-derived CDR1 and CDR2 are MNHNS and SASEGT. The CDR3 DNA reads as TGTGCCAGCAGTCCGGGACAGGCATACTACGAGCAGTACTTC. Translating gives CASSPGQAYYEQYF.

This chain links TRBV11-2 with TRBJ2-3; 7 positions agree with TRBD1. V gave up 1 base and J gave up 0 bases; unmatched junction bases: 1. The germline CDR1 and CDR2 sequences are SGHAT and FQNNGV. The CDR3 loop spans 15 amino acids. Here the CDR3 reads CASSLAGGSTDTQYF. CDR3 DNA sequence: TGTGCCAGCAGCTTAGCAGGGGGTAGCACAGATACGCAGTATTTT.

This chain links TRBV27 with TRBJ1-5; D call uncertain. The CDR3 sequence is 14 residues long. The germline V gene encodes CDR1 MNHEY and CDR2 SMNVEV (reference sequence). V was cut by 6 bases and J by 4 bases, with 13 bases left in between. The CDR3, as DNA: TGTGCCAGCAGGACCAGAAACTTTAATCAGCCCCAGCATTTT. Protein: CASRTRNFNQPQHF.

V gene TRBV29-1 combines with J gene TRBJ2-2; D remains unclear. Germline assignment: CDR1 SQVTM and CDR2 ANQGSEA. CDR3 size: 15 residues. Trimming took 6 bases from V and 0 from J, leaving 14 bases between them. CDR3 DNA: TGCAGCGTGCACAAGACTGGAGCGAACACCGGGGAGCTGTTTTTT. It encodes CSVHKTGANTGELFF.

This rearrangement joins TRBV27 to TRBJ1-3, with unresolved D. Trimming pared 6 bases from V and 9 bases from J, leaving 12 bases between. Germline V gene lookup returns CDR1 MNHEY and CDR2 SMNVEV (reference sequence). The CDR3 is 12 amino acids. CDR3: CASSPAAGTIYF. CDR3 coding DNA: TGTGCCAGCAGCCCCGCAGCGGGCACCATATATTTT.

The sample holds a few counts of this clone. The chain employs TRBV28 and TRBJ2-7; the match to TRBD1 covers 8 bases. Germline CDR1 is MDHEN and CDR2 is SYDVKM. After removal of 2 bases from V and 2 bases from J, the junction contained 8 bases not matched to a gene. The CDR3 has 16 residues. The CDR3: CASSLQGARKAYEQYF. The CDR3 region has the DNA TGTGCCAGCAGTTTACAGGGGGCAAGGAAGGCCTACGAGCAGTACTTC.

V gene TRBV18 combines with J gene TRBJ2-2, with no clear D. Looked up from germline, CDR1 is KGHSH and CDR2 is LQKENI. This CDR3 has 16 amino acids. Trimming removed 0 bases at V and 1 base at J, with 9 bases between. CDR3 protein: CASSPPSQLNTGELFF. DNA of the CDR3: TGTGCCAGCTCACCACCGTCACAGTTGAACACCGGGGAGCTGTTTTTT.

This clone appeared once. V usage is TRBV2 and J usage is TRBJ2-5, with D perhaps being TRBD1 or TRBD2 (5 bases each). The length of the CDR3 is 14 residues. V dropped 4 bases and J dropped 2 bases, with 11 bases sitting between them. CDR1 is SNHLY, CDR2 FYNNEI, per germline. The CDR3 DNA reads TGTGCCAGCAGTGTGGGACCCCAGCAAGAGACCCAGTACTTC. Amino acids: CASSVGPQQETQYF.

The CDR3: CASSSTYNSPLHF. Written as DNA, the CDR3 is TGTGCCAGCAGTAGTACCTATAATTCACCCCTCCACTTT. The rearrangement uses TRBV6-1 and TRBJ1-6; the D is unclear. Germline V gene sequence: CDR1 MNHNS, CDR2 SASEGT. V lost 5 bases, J lost 2 bases, and 4 bases lay in between. This CDR3 spans 13 amino acids.

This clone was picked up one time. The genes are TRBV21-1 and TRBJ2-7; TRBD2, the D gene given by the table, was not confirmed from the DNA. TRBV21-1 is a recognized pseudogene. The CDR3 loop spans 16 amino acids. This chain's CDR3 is CASSKEGGRDSYEQYF. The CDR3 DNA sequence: TGTGCCAGCAGCAAAGAGGGCGGGCGGGACTCCTACGAGCAGTACTTC.

The CDR3 loop is CASTILPGELFF. The CDR3 DNA reads TGTGCCAGCACCATACTCCCCGGGGAGCTGTTTTTT. The V call is TRBV6-6, the J call TRBJ2-2; D uncertain. The CDR3 loop spans 12 amino acids. Between the trimmed V and J ends, which lost 7 bases and 6 bases, there was a span of 9 bases. Germline V CDR1 and CDR2: MNHNY, SVGAGI (reference sequence).